The T cell receptor (beta chain) under discussion was sequenced for a study of blood T cell repertoires in COVID-19. The table came from immunoSEQ multiplex PCR; TCRdb's copy has only in-frame clones and leaves some out. The sample has about 140,000 clones, roughly four fifths seen once. This CDR3 contains 14 residues. Between the trimmed V and J ends, which lost 0 bases and 4 bases, there was a span of 7 bases. CDR1 and CDR2 from the germline V gene are SGHAT and FQNNGV. This TCR derives from a human donor in a cohort sampled during active COVID-19. The chain couples TRBV11-2 to TRBJ1-3, with unresolved D. Input material: peripheral blood. The CDR3 sequence: CASSLDYAGNTIYF. The CDR3, as DNA: TGTGCCAGCAGCTTAGACTACGCCGGAAACACCATATATTTT.